The source of this TCR beta chain is a study of cytomegalovirus exposure and HLA in healthy donors. This clone was counted once. The length of the CDR3 is 15 residues. Trimming cost V 1 base and J 0 bases, with 10 bases left between them. The germline CDR1 and CDR2 sequences are SGHVS and FQNEAQ. Researchers ran the PCR with 60 Vbeta and 13 Jbeta primers. The protocol was immunoSEQ multiplex PCR, while the TCRdb copy is restricted to in-frame clones and leaves out a portion. Of around 190,000 clones in the sample, 65% to 85% were seen once. The TCR originated in a man aged 35 to 55 in good health and CMV-seropositive. The specimen was PBMCs. The J gene is TRBJ2-7, the V gene TRBV7-8; D not certain. This CDR3 is CASSLVGPDSYEQYF. The CDR3, as DNA: TGTGCCAGCAGCTTAGTCGGTCCCGACTCCTACGAGCAGTACTTC.